This entry lists 3 T cell receptor beta chains sequenced from one sample in a study of CD8 T cells in Susac syndrome. cDNA came from about 0.5 to 1 ug RNA primed by random hexamers. TCRdb used MiXCR to reprocess the immunoSEQ multiplex PCR reads, holding one entry per CDR3 protein. The sample shows almost 450,000 distinct CDR3 sequences, approximately 85% of them seen only once. The source material was CD8+ T cells from PBMCs. The receptors originated from a human donor with multiple sclerosis.

V usage is TRBV6-2 or TRBV6-3 and J usage is TRBJ2-5; 10 positions match TRBD2. Losses at the gene ends were 0 bases for V and 5 bases for J; bases not matched to a gene: 3. Per germline, CDR1 MNHEY and CDR2 SVGEGT. This CDR3 has 15 amino acids. The CDR3 region is CASSYSSGGLETQYF. CDR3 DNA sequence: TGTGCCAGCAGTTACTCTAGCGGGGGGCTGGAGACCCAGTACTTC.

The chain couples TRBV28 to TRBJ2-7; D possibly matches TRBD1 or TRBD2 (7 bases each). CDR1 MDHEN and CDR2 SYDVKM come from the germline V gene. With 7 bases removed from V and 6 bases from J, the gap between germline ends came to 34 bases. This CDR3 contains 19 residues. The chain's CDR3 is CASTARGEGSYLYGFEQYF. Here the CDR3 DNA reads TGTGCCAGCACTGCCAGGGGGGAGGGAAGTTATTTATATGGGTTCGAGCAGTACTTC.

This rearrangement joins TRBV18 to TRBJ1-2; D is ambiguous. The CDR3 is made up of 13 amino acids. Germline loops: CDR1 KGHSH, CDR2 LQKENI. V lost 3 bases, J lost 4 bases, and 9 bases lay in between. The CDR3 region has the DNA TGTGCCAGCTCACCGCGGCTGCTCTATGGCTACACCTTC. Translating it yields CASSPRLLYGYTF.